Listed below are T cell receptor beta chains from one sample, sequenced in a study of human T cells and chemical hapten exposure. TCRdb reprocessed the RACE reads via MiXCR and lists one record per CDR3 protein. The sample has roughly 180,000 distinct CDR3 sequences, around 24% seen once. Source: whole blood, taken in connection with sensitization to the hapten diphenylcyclopropenone (DPC). These receptors were collected from a woman between 50 and 59 years old with alopecia areata. Some clones in this sample may be carry-over from other donors' samples. Both conserved end residues are part of each CDR3. Each record gives: CDR3 length, clone size, V gene, J gene, D gene, CDR3 DNA, CDR3 protein. D genes are given only for firm matches. Where a row states a size, it is once, few, many or the class of an expanded clone; other rows omit it.

14	-	TRBV20-1	TRBJ2-5	TRBD2	TGCAGTGCTCCCGCACCTAGCGGGAGAGAGACCCAGTACTTC	CSAPAPSGRETQYF
16	few	TRBV29-1	TRBJ2-1	-	TGCAGCGTTGAAGGGCTAGCTGGAAGAGAGTACAATGAGCAGTTCTTC	CSVEGLAGREYNEQFF
14	few	TRBV11-3	TRBJ1-1	-	TGTGCCAGCAGCTTAGAAGGCAGGGACGCTGAAGCTTTCTTT	CASSLEGRDAEAFF
15	many	TRBV10-2	TRBJ2-2	-	TGCGCCAGCAGTGAGTCGAGGCTTAAGTCCGGGGAGCTGTTTTTT	CASSESRLKSGELFF
16	few	TRBV14	TRBJ1-2	TRBD1	TGTGCCAGCAGCCGTGGACAGGGGTTAGCTAACTATGGCTACACCTTC	CASSRGQGLANYGYTF
13	-	TRBV29-1	TRBJ2-1	TRBD2	TGCAGCGCAGGACTAGCGGGAGACGGTGAGCAGTTCTTC	CSAGLAGDGEQFF
13	few	TRBV12-5	TRBJ2-3	TRBD2	TGTGCTAGTGGTCCACTAGCGGGAGATACGCAGTATTTT	CASGPLAGDTQYF
12	many	TRBV11-1	TRBJ1-1	-	TGTGCCAGCAGCCAGGACCGCACTGAAGCTTTCTTT	CASSQDRTEAFF
15	few	TRBV6-4	TRBJ2-1	TRBD2	TGTGCCAGCAGTGTGAGGGAGGGCCTTTACAATGAGCAGTTCTTC	CASSVREGLYNEQFF
15	few	TRBV20-1	TRBJ2-3	-	TGCAGTGCTAGCTTAGGGAGCTCTGCCACAGATACGCAGTATTTT	CSASLGSSATDTQYF
14	-	TRBV29-1	TRBJ1-2	-	TGCAGCGTTGAGGGGGATGGGTCTAGCTATGGCTACACCTTC	CSVEGDGSSYGYTF
15	once	TRBV7-9	TRBJ2-1	TRBD2	TGTGCCAGCAGCCCGGGGACTAGCGGGTCGTATGAGCAGTTCTTC	CASSPGTSGSYEQFF
11	-	TRBV29-1	TRBJ1-4	-	TGCAGCGTTGAACAAAATGAAAAACTGTTTTTT	CSVEQNEKLFF
12	-	TRBV20-1	TRBJ1-1	-	TGCAGTGCCAGAACAGGGAGGGCTGAAGCTTTCTTT	CSARTGRAEAFF
14	few	TRBV29-1	TRBJ2-3	-	TGCAGCGTTGAAGCCAGCGGACAGCCAGATACGCAGTATTTT	CSVEASGQPDTQYF
12	few	TRBV29-1	TRBJ2-5	-	TGCAGCGGGAGGCAGGGGGGGGAGACCCAGTACTTC	CSGRQGGETQYF
17	few	TRBV10-3	TRBJ2-2	TRBD2	TGTGCCATCAGCCCGACTAGCGGGAGCGGTGGAGACGGGGAGCTGTTTTTT	CAISPTSGSGGDGELFF
14	few	TRBV20-1	TRBJ2-1	-	TGCAGTGCTAGGCACGGGAGCTCTTACAATGAGCAGTTCTTC	CSARHGSSYNEQFF
15	-	TRBV6-5	TRBJ2-2	-	TGTGCCAGCAGTTACTCGAGAACCCGGACCGGGGAGCTGTTTTTT	CASSYSRTRTGELFF
15	few	TRBV2	TRBJ2-1	TRBD1	TGTGCCAGCAACGCCGTTGAGACAGGGAACAATGAGCAGTTCTTC	CASNAVETGNNEQFF
16	-	TRBV7-9	TRBJ1-4	-	TGTGCCAGCAACCGAATACAGGATGGGACTAATGAAAAACTGTTTTTT	CASNRIQDGTNEKLFF
15	few	TRBV2	TRBJ2-2	TRBD1	TGTGCCAGCAAGAAGACAGGGGGAAGCACCGGGGAGCTGTTTTTT	CASKKTGGSTGELFF
15	few	TRBV6-6	TRBJ2-7	TRBD1	TGTGCCAGCAGTTTCGATAGGACAGGGAGCTACGAGCAGTACTTC	CASSFDRTGSYEQYF
13	many	TRBV10-3	TRBJ2-3	-	TGTGCCATCAGTGAAGGTATCACAGATACGCAGTATTTT	CAISEGITDTQYF
13	few	TRBV20-1	TRBJ2-7	TRBD1	TGCAGTGTTCAGGGACAGGGGGAGAGAGAGCAGTACTTC	CSVQGQGEREQYF
14	few	TRBV3-1	TRBJ1-6	-	TGTGCCAGCAGCCAAGCGGGGGCGCATTCACCCCTCCACTTT	CASSQAGAHSPLHF
12	-	TRBV20-1	TRBJ1-4	-	TGCAGTGCTAGGGGGACTAATGAAAAACTGTTTTTT	CSARGTNEKLFF
11	-	TRBV7-8	TRBJ2-5	-	TGTGCCAGCACCCCAAAAGAGACCCAGTACTTC	CASTPKETQYF
14	few	TRBV12-3/TRBV12-4	TRBJ1-2	TRBD1	TGTGCCAGCAGTCTGACAGGGGGCGAGGAAGGCTACACCTTC	CASSLTGGEEGYTF
16	-	TRBV5-1	TRBJ1-2	TRBD1	TGCGCCAGCAGCGTGGGACAGGGGGCAACGAACAATGGCTACACCTTC	CASSVGQGATNNGYTF
17	-	TRBV5-8	TRBJ1-3	-	TGTGCCAGCAGCTTGGAAACAGGGCCAAGCTCTGGAAACACCATATATTTT	CASSLETGPSSGNTIYF
16	-	TRBV21-1	TRBJ1-2	-	TGTGCCAGTTCGACCCTAGGGACGTCCTCTAACTATGGCTACACCTTC	CASSTLGTSSNYGYTF
17	-	TRBV5-1	TRBJ2-2	TRBD1	TGCGCCAGCAGCAAAAGACAGGGACCCGCGAACACCGGGGAGCTGTTTTTT	CASSKRQGPANTGELFF
16	-	TRBV5-1	TRBJ2-7	TRBD1	TGCGCCAGCAGCTCGGACAGGACAGGGGATGGTTACGAGCAGTACTTC	CASSSDRTGDGYEQYF
13	few	TRBV29-1	TRBJ2-3	-	TGCAGCACCACTCCAGCGTTGGGAAATACGCAGTATTTT	CSTTPALGNTQYF
14	few	TRBV4-2	TRBJ2-5	-	TGTGCCAGCAGCCAAGATTATATCCAAGAGACCCAGTACTTC	CASSQDYIQETQYF
14	-	TRBV6-2/TRBV6-3	TRBJ1-1	TRBD1	TGTGCCAGCAGCTGGGCCTCAGGGGGCACTGAAGCTTTCTTT	CASSWASGGTEAFF
13	-	TRBV5-1	TRBJ2-7	TRBD1	TGCGCCAGCAGCGGGGGACAGGGCCGGGAGCAGTACTTC	CASSGGQGREQYF
16	few	TRBV5-1	TRBJ2-7	-	TGCGCCAGCAGCTTGGAATCGTCACGGTGGTCCTACGAGCAGTACTTC	CASSLESSRWSYEQYF
13	-	TRBV25-1	TRBJ1-2	-	TGTGCCAGCAGGGAGGACAAGGGGTATGGCTACACCTTC	CASREDKGYGYTF
13	-	TRBV11-2	TRBJ2-7	-	TGTGGCAGCAGCCCTCGACAGTTGTACGAGCAGTACTTC	CGSSPRQLYEQYF
12	-	TRBV29-1	TRBJ1-1	TRBD1	TGCAGCGCCCGACAGGGGAAGACTGAAGCTTTCTTT	CSARQGKTEAFF
17	-	TRBV6-6	TRBJ1-6	TRBD1	TGTGCCAGCAGAGAATTAGCCCCGGGACAGGGGAATTCACCCCTCCACTTT	CASRELAPGQGNSPLHF
14	-	TRBV4-2	TRBJ2-3	-	TGTGCCAGCAGCCAAGACCGCGGTACAGATACGCAGTATTTT	CASSQDRGTDTQYF
13	few	TRBV27	TRBJ1-1	-	TGTGCCAGCAGTTTAAACAGCCGCACTGAAGCTTTCTTT	CASSLNSRTEAFF
17	few	TRBV4-1	TRBJ2-2	TRBD2	TGCGCCAGCAGCCCATTCCTTACTAGCGGGAACACCGGGGAGCTGTTTTTT	CASSPFLTSGNTGELFF
13	few	TRBV5-1	TRBJ1-5	-	TGCGCCAGCAGCCTGACAGCGGATCAGCCCCAGCATTTT	CASSLTADQPQHF
13	few	TRBV29-1	TRBJ1-1	-	TGCAGCGTGCAGTTATCCGGGAACACTGAAGCTTTCTTT	CSVQLSGNTEAFF
12	few	TRBV12-5	TRBJ2-3	-	TGTGCTAGTGGTTTGACTTCAGATACGCAGTATTTT	CASGLTSDTQYF
14	many	TRBV3-1	TRBJ1-2	-	TGTGCCAGCAGCCCCGCTGACAGTCTCTATGGCTACACCTTC	CASSPADSLYGYTF
15	few	TRBV2	TRBJ2-7	TRBD2	TGTGCCAGCAGTGAAAAGTCGGGAGGGCCTTTCGAGCAGTACTTC	CASSEKSGGPFEQYF
14	few	TRBV20-1	TRBJ2-1	TRBD2	TGCAGTGCCCTCGGACTAGGGTCGTACAATGAGCAGTTCTTC	CSALGLGSYNEQFF
14	-	TRBV6-6	TRBJ1-2	-	TGTGCCAGCAGTCTCAGCGAGATTAACTATGGCTACACCTTC	CASSLSEINYGYTF
12	-	TRBV29-1	TRBJ1-1	TRBD1	TGCAGCGTTGTCGGACAGGCACATGAAGCTTTCTTT	CSVVGQAHEAFF
16	-	TRBV10-3	TRBJ2-2	TRBD2	TGTGCCATCAGTGAAAACGGGAGGTTGAACACCGGGGAGCTGTTTTTT	CAISENGRLNTGELFF